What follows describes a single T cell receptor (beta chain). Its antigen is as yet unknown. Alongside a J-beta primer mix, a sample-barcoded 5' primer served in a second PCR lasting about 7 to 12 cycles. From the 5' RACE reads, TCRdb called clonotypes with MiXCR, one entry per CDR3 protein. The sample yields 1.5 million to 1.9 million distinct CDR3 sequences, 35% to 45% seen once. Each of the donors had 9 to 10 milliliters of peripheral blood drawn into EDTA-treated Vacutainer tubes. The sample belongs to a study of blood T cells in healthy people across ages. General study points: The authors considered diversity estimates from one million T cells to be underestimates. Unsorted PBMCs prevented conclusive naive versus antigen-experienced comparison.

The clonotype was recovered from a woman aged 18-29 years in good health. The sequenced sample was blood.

The CDR3 region has the DNA TGTGCCAGCAGCACATACCTACGACAGGGGAGATATGGCTACACCTTC. Amino acids: CASSTYLRQGRYGYTF. The chain is built from TRBV3-1 and TRBJ1-2, with TRBD1 identical over 8 bases. The CDR3 consists of 16 residues. V lost 5 bases and J lost 5; bases outside the gene matches: 13. Germline loops: CDR1 LGHDT, CDR2 YNNKEL (reference sequence).